The 2 T cell receptor beta chains below all came from one sample that was sequenced in a study of blood T cells in healthy people across ages. A sample-barcoded 5' primer and a J-beta primer mix were used in a second PCR of about 7 to 12 cycles. A single record per CDR3 protein comes from TCRdb applying MiXCR to the 5' RACE reads. The data contain roughly 1,800,000 distinct CDR3 sequences, about 49% of them singletons. The specimen sequenced was blood. All receptors derive from a woman between 35 and 50 years old in good health.

This clonotype was counted between two and nine times. V is TRBV5-1 and J is TRBJ2-1; D possibly corresponds to TRBD1 (6 bases). The V gene lost 0 bases and the J gene lost 10 bases, with 11 bases spanning the gap. CDR3 length: 13 residues. Germline loops: CDR1 SGHRS, CDR2 YFSETQ. The CDR3 nucleotides read TGCGCCAGCAGCTTGGTTCCGGGGACAGAGCAGTTCTTC. This gives the protein CASSLVPGTEQFF. Drawing the rest from reference TRBV5-1 and TRBJ2-1, the complete variable domain is KAGVTQTPRYLIKTRGQQVTLSCSPISGHRSVSWYQQTPGQGLQFLFEYFSETQRNKGNFPGRFSGRQFSNSRSEMNVSTLELGDSALYLCASSLVPGTEQFFGPGTRLTVL.

The chain carries TRBV20-1 and TRBJ2-5, with a weak D call TRBD1 (5 bases). Germline V CDR1 and CDR2: DFQATT, SNEGSKA (reference sequence). V lost 4 bases, J lost 5 bases, and 17 bases lay in between. The CDR3 is 14 amino acids. CDR3 DNA sequence: TGCAGTGCTAAAAAAACAGGTTTCGGGGAGACCCAGTACTTC. It specifies CSAKKTGFGETQYF.